One sample yielded the 24 T cell receptor beta chains listed below, sequenced in a study of shared clonotypes between healthy human individuals. This table comes from immunoSEQ multiplex PCR, and its TCRdb copy is limited to in-frame clones, with some not included. The data contain approximately 620,000 clones, 97% of them singletons. Material: naive CD4+ T cells sorted from blood. Subset indicated: CD45RA+ positively selected. These receptors came from a woman aged 25 to 39 in good health.

The chain recombines TRBV6-5 with TRBJ2-7; unclear D gene. Germline lookup yields CDR1 MNHEY and CDR2 SVGAGI. Trimming cost V 8 bases and J 6 bases, with 14 bases left between them. The CDR3 length is 12 residues. For the CDR3, the DNA is TGTGCCAGCCGCCGTAGGTTAGGCGAGCAGTACTTC. Translated, it gives CASRRRLGEQYF.

This clone was seen just once. The rearrangement uses TRBV4-1 and TRBJ1-1; D gene unclear. Per germline, CDR1 MGHRA and CDR2 YSYEKL. CDR3 length equals 14 residues. Trimming shortened V by 1 base and J by 3 bases, and 9 bases separated the two germline ends. CDR3 sequence (DNA): TGCGCCAGCAGCCAAGCTCAGGTCGACACTGAAGCTTTCTTT. Translating it yields CASSQAQVDTEAFF.

The chain uses TRBV28 and TRBJ1-2; 7 positions match TRBD1. After removal of 6 bases from V and 3 bases from J, the junction contained 4 bases not matched to a gene. The CDR3 sequence is 13 residues long. Germline V gene lookup returns CDR1 MDHEN and CDR2 SYDVKM. In DNA, the CDR3 is TGTGCCAGCAGGCCGACAGGGTACTATGGCTACACCTTC. Translated: CASRPTGYYGYTF.

Only one count was recorded for this clone. The chain is built from TRBV5-1 and TRBJ1-2; 8 nucleotides match TRBD1. There are 12 residues in the CDR3. Germline V gene data show CDR1 as SGHRS and CDR2 as YFSETQ. Trimming took 7 bases from V and 3 from J; bases not matched to a gene: 2. The CDR3 DNA reads as TGCGCCAGCCACAGGGGGGACTATGGCTACACCTTC. Its protein product is CASHRGDYGYTF.

The genes are TRBV19 and TRBJ2-3, with 13 bases aligning to TRBD2. This CDR3 is 17 amino acids long. Germline CDR1 reads LNHDA; CDR2 reads SQIVND (reference sequence). V was clipped by 4 bases and J by 1 base; unmatched bases: 5. The CDR3 nucleotides are TGTGCCAGTAGTACCAGACTAGCGGGAGGCCGCACAGATACGCAGTATTTT. Its translation: CASSTRLAGGRTDTQYF.

The rearrangement links TRBV28 to TRBJ2-5; D is ambiguous. Germline V gene lookup returns CDR1 MDHEN and CDR2 SYDVKM. The length of the CDR3 is 11 residues. Trimming left V 7 bases short and J 5 bases short, with 8 bases between. CDR3 sequence (DNA): TGTGCCAGCACCCCCGGCGAGACCCAGTACTTC. It is translated as CASTPGETQYF.

The chain combines TRBV5-1 with TRBJ2-3; no clear D. The CDR3 totals 14 residues. Germline CDR1 and CDR2: SGHRS and YFSETQ. V was clipped by 0 bases and J by 4 bases, with 9 bases between them. The CDR3 loop is CASSLASIADTQYF. The CDR3 DNA sequence: TGCGCCAGCAGCTTGGCCAGCATCGCAGATACGCAGTATTTT.

The J gene is TRBJ1-5, the V gene TRBV21-1; TRBD1 reflects the table's D call only, with no check against the DNA. TRBV21-1 is a pseudogene locus. The CDR3 is 16 residues long. The CDR3, as DNA: TGTGCCAGCAGCAGATGGACAGGGGATCCGCATCAGCCCCAGCATTTT. This encodes CASSRWTGDPHQPQHF.

This clone was observed a single time. The chain carries TRBV28 and TRBJ1-1; possibly TRBD1 for D (5 bases). V was shortened by 8 bases and J by 1 base, with 11 bases between the two germline ends. CDR3 length: 13 residues. In germline, CDR1 is MDHEN, CDR2 SYDVKM. CDR3 protein: CASRGLPNTEAFF. CDR3 DNA: TGTGCCAGCCGGGGACTGCCGAACACTGAAGCTTTCTTT.

The chain combines TRBV5-1 with TRBJ2-5; D call uncertain. V lost 2 bases and J 4 bases, leaving 15 bases between the germline ends. This CDR3 is 15 amino acids long. Germline loops: CDR1 SGHRS, CDR2 YFSETQ. The CDR3 bases are TGCGCCAGCAGCTTCCAGCCGTATGGGTCAGAGACCCAGTACTTC. Translating gives CASSFQPYGSETQYF.

The V call is TRBV18, the J call TRBJ2-2; D is unresolved. V gave up 2 bases and J gave up 0 bases, with 10 bases separating them. The CDR3 extends over 16 amino acids. The germline V gene has CDR1 KGHSH and CDR2 LQKENI. Written as DNA, the CDR3 is TGTGCCAGCTCACCATTCACCCTCGCGAACACCGGGGAGCTGTTTTTT. It is translated as CASSPFTLANTGELFF.

The chain combines TRBV28 with TRBJ1-2; perhaps TRBD1 as D (6 bases). Trimming cost V 8 bases and J 3 bases, with 19 bases left between them. This CDR3 is built from 15 residues. Germline-derived CDR1 and CDR2 are MDHEN and SYDVKM. In DNA, the CDR3 is TGTGCCAGCCAAACGGTGGGGGGCCAGGACTATGGCTACACCTTC. This translates into CASQTVGGQDYGYTF.

The J gene is TRBJ2-5, the V gene TRBV5-1; D possibly matches TRBD1 or TRBD2 (5 bases each). The CDR3 contains 13 residues. V shed 3 bases and J shed 3 bases, with 9 bases lying between them. Per the germline V gene, CDR1 is SGHRS and CDR2 is YFSETQ. In nucleotides, the CDR3 is TGCGCCAGCAGCTCGGTGGGGGAAGAGACCCAGTACTTC. As protein: CASSSVGEETQYF.

This clone was observed a few times. The chain combines TRBV12-5 with TRBJ1-2; 8 bases agree with TRBD1. The CDR3 has 13 amino acids. V shed 7 bases and J 3 bases; nucleotides not matched to a gene: 4. The germline V gene has CDR1 LGHNT and CDR2 FRNRAP. CDR3 DNA sequence: TGTGCTAGTGCCTCGGACAGGGACTATGGCTACACCTTC. It encodes CASASDRDYGYTF.

The chain carries TRBV7-6 and TRBJ2-5; D gene ambiguous. The germline CDR1 and CDR2 sequences are SGHVS and FNYEAQ. CDR3 size: 14 residues. V was clipped by 0 bases and J by 1 base, with 6 bases between them. The CDR3 region has the DNA TGTGCCAGCAGCTTAGCAGGGCCCCAAGAGACCCAGTACTTC. This gives the protein CASSLAGPQETQYF.

This rearrangement joins TRBV6-1 to TRBJ2-2; 11 nucleotides align to TRBD1. This CDR3 spans 17 amino acids. The V and J ends lost 3 bases and 6 bases, in that order; junction bases with no gene match: 9. The germline CDR1 and CDR2 sequences are MNHNS and SASEGT. CDR3 DNA sequence: TGTGCCAGCAGTGATTATCCGGGGACAGGGGGATCCGGGGAGCTGTTTTTT. Translated: CASSDYPGTGGSGELFF.

The chain carries TRBV27 and TRBJ2-7; D is possibly TRBD2 (6 bases). CDR1 MNHEY and CDR2 SMNVEV come from the germline V gene (reference sequence). V gave up 3 bases and J gave up 6 bases, with 12 bases separating them. This CDR3 region has 13 residues. The CDR3 coding sequence is TGTGCCAGCAGTTTCGCCGGGGGTCGCGAGCAGTACTTC. It yields the protein CASSFAGGREQYF.

J is TRBJ2-4 and V is TRBV4-1; D is possibly TRBD2 (5 bases). V was clipped by 2 bases and J by 0 bases, with 11 bases between them. The CDR3 runs to 16 residues. Germline loops: CDR1 MGHRA, CDR2 YSYEKL. DNA of the CDR3: TGCGCCAGCAGCCAACCCACTAGGGAAGCCAAAAACATTCAGTACTTC. Amino acid sequence: CASSQPTREAKNIQYF.

This clone was recorded only once. The chain has TRBV2 and TRBJ2-2; no clear D gene. The CDR3 is made up of 15 amino acids. CDR1 and CDR2 (germline): SNHLY, FYNNEI. Trimming removed 2 bases at V and 1 base at J, with 8 bases between. CDR3: CASSEMAGNTGELFF. The CDR3 coding sequence is TGTGCCAGCAGTGAAATGGCAGGGAACACCGGGGAGCTGTTTTTT.

The rearrangement joins TRBV5-1 to TRBJ1-4; 8 bases agree with TRBD1. The J segment lost 7 bases and the V segment lost 4 bases, leaving 6 bases of the junction unmatched. CDR1 is SGHRS, CDR2 YFSETQ, per germline. This CDR3 is 14 amino acids long. CDR3 protein: CASSLDRASEKLFF. In DNA form, the CDR3 reads TGCGCCAGCAGCCTGGACAGGGCTAGTGAAAAACTGTTTTTT.

The CDR3 loop is CASSPIRLRDRGFDGYTF. The CDR3 bases are TGTGCCAGCAGTCCAATCAGACTGCGGGACAGGGGTTTCGATGGCTACACCTTC. J is TRBJ1-2 and V is TRBV27; the match to TRBD1 covers 10 bases. This CDR3 comprises 18 residues. The V segment lost 5 bases and the J segment 6 bases; nucleotides outside the gene matches: 18. The germline CDR1 and CDR2 sequences are MNHEY and SMNVEV (reference sequence).

V usage is TRBV28 and J usage is TRBJ2-7; 12 bases are shared with TRBD2. This CDR3 is built from 17 residues. Looked up from germline, CDR1 is MDHEN and CDR2 is SYDVKM. V trimming: 5 bases; J trimming: 3 bases; junction bases outside the gene matches: 11. CDR3 DNA sequence: TGTGCCAGCAGTGCGTTAACCGGGACTAGCGGGCGCTACGAGCAGTACTTC. Its translation is CASSALTGTSGRYEQYF.

CDR3 protein: CASRHRTVTGELFF. Written as DNA, the CDR3 is TGTGCCAGCAGGCATAGGACAGTCACCGGGGAGCTGTTTTTT. The rearrangement links TRBV6-6 to TRBJ2-2; D is perhaps TRBD1 (6 bases). Germline CDR1 reads MNHNY; CDR2 reads SVGAGI (reference sequence). The CDR3 loop spans 14 amino acids. V lost 6 bases and J lost 4, with 12 bases in between.

This chain uses TRBV7-7 with TRBJ2-5; TRBD2 matches at 8 bases. The trim removed 4 bases at V and 4 bases at J, leaving 2 bases unmatched. Germline-derived CDR1 and CDR2 are SSHAT and FNYEAQ (reference sequence). The CDR3 sequence is 13 residues long. CDR3 sequence reads: CASSSTSVETQYF. The CDR3 nucleotides read TGTGCCAGCAGCTCGACTAGCGTAGAGACCCAGTACTTC. Looking up the rest from reference TRBV7-7 and TRBJ2-5 gives the full variable domain: GAGVSQSPRYKVTKRGQDVTLRCDPISSHATLYWYQQALGQGPEFLTYFNYEAQPDKSGLPSDRFSAERPEGSISTLTIQRTEQRDSAMYRCASSSTSVETQYFGPGTRLLVL.